This T cell receptor beta chain emerged from a study of cytomegalovirus exposure and HLA in healthy donors. CDR3 size: 14 residues. Germline V gene lookup returns CDR1 SGHRS and CDR2 YFSETQ. The J segment lost 8 bases and the V segment lost 3 bases, leaving 6 bases of the junction unmatched. Using immunoSEQ multiplex PCR, the repertoire was profiled, and TCRdb retains in-frame clones only, with some absent. The sample includes 50,000 to 65,000 clones, roughly 89% seen only once; the top ten take around 9.2%. This rearrangement joins TRBV5-1 to TRBJ1-4; 8 bases agree with TRBD1. The sequenced sample was PBMCs. This sequence was found in a woman between 18 and 29 years old in good health and CMV-seropositive. CDR3 sequence: CASSSGQGREKLFF. DNA of the CDR3: TGCGCCAGCAGCTCCGGACAGGGACGGGAAAAACTGTTTTTT.